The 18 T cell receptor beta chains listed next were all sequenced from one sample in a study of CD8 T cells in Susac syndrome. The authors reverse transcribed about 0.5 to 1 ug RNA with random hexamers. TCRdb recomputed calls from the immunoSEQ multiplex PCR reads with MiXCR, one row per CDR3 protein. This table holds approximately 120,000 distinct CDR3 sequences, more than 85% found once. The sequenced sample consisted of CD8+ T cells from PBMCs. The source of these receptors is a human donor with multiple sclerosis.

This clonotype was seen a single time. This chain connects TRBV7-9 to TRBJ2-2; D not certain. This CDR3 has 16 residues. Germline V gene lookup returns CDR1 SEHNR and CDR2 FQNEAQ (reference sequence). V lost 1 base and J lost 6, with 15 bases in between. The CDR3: CASSLGDFSGAGELFF. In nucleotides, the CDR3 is TGTGCCAGCAGCTTAGGTGACTTCAGTGGGGCCGGGGAGCTGTTTTTT.

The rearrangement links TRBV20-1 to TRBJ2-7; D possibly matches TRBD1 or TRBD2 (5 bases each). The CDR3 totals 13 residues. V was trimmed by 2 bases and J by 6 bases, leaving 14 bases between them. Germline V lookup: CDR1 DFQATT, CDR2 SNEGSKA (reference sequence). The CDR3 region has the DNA TGCAGTGCTAGACCTGAACCGGGACCCGAGCAGTACTTC. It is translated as CSARPEPGPEQYF.

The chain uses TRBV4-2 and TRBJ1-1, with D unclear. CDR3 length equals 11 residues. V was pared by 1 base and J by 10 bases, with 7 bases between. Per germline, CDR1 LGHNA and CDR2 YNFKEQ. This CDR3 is CASSQGKGAFF. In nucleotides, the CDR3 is TGTGCCAGCAGCCAAGGGAAGGGAGCTTTCTTT.

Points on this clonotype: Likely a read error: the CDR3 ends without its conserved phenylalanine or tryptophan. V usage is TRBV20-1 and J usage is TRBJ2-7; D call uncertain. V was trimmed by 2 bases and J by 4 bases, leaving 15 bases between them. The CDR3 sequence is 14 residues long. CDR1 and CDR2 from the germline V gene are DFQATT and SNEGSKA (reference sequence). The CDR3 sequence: CSARFRLPDYEQYL. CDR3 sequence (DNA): TGCAGTGCTAGATTCCGTCTACCGGATTACGAGCAGTACCTC.

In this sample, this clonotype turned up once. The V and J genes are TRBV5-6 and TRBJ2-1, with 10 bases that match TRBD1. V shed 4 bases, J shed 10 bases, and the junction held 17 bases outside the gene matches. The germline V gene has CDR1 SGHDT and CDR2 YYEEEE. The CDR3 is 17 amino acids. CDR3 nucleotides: TGTGCCAGCAGCCAAACGCCCGGGACAGGGGACGAGAACGAGCAGTTCTTC. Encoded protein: CASSQTPGTGDENEQFF.

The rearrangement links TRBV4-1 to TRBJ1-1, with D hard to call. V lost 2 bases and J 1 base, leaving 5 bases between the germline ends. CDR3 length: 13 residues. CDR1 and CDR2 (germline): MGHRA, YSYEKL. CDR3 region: CASSQRQNTEAFF. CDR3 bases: TGCGCCAGCAGCCAAAGACAGAACACTGAAGCTTTCTTT.

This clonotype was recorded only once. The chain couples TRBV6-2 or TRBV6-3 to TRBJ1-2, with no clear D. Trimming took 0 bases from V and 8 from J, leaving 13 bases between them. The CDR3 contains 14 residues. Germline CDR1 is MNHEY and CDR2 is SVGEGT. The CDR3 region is CASSYSRAARGYTF. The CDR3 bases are TGTGCCAGCAGTTACTCCCGGGCAGCCCGGGGCTACACCTTC.

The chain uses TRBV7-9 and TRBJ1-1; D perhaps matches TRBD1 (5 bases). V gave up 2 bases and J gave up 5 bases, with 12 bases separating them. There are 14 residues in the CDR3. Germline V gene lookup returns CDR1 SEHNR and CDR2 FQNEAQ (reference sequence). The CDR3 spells CASSLSGRGTEAFF. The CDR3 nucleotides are TGTGCCAGCAGCTTATCAGGGCGGGGGACTGAAGCTTTCTTT. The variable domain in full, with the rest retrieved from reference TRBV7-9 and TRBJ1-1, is DTGVSQNPRHKITKRGQNVTFRCDPISEHNRLYWYRQTLGQGPEFLTYFQNEAQLEKSRLLSDRFSAERPKGSFSTLEIQRTEQGDSAMYLCASSLSGRGTEAFFGQGTRLTVV.

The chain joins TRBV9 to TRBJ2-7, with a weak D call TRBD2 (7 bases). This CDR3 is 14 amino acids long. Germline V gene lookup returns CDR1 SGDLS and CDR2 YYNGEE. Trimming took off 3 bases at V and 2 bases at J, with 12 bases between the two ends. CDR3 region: CASSAGGLTYEQYF. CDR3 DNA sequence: TGTGCCAGCAGCGCCGGGGGGCTAACCTACGAGCAGTACTTC.

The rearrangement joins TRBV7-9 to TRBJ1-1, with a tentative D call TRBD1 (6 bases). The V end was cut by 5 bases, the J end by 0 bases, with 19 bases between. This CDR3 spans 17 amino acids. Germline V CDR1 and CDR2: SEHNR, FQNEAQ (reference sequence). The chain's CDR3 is CASSTFPRGSLNTEAFF. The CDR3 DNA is TGTGCCAGCAGCACCTTTCCCAGGGGCTCCTTGAACACTGAAGCTTTCTTT.

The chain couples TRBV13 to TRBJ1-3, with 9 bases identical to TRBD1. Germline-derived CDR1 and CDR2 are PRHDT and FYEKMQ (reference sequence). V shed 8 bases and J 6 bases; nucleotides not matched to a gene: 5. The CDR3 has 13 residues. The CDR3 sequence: CASRDRDLNTIYF. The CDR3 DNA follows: TGTGCCAGCCGGGACAGGGACTTAAACACCATATATTTT.

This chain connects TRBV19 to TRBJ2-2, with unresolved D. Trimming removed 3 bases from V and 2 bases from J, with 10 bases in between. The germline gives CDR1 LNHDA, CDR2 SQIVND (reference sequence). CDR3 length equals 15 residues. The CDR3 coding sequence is TGTGCCAGTAGTATTTCACAGAGTAACACCGGGGAGCTGTTTTTT. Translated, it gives CASSISQSNTGELFF. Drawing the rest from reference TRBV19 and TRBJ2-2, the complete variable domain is DGGITQSPKYLFRKEGQNVTLSCEQNLNHDAMYWYRQDPGQGLRLIYYSQIVNDFQKGDIAEGYSVSREKKESFPLTVTSAQKNPTAFYLCASSISQSNTGELFFGEGSRLTVL.

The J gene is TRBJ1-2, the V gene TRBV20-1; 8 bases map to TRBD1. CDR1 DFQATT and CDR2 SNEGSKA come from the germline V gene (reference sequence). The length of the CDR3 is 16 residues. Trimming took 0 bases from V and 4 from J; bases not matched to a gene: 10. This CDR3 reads CSAREIGQGNRYGYTF. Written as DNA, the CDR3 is TGCAGTGCTAGAGAAATCGGACAGGGAAACCGCTATGGCTACACCTTC.

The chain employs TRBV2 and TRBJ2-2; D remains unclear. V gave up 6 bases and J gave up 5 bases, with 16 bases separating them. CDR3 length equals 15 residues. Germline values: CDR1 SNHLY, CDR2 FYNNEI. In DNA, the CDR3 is TGTGCCAGCAGCGGGCTAACTCCCCGGACCGGGGAGCTGTTTTTT. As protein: CASSGLTPRTGELFF.

CDR3 residues: CASSPRDSPREQYF. The CDR3, as DNA: TGTGCCAGCAGCCCCCGGGACAGCCCTCGGGAGCAGTACTTC. This chain uses TRBV9 with TRBJ2-7, with 7 bases aligning to TRBD1. CDR1 is SGDLS, CDR2 YYNGEE, per germline. V dropped 4 bases and J dropped 7; count of bases not matched to a gene: 11. This CDR3 is 14 amino acids long.

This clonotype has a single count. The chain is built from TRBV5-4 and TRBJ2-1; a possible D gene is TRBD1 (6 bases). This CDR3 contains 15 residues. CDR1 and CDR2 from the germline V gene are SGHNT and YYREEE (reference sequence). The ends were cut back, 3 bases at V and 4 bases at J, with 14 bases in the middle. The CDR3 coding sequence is TGTGCCAGCAGCTGGTCAGGGGCGCGGTACAATGAGCAGTTCTTC. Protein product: CASSWSGARYNEQFF. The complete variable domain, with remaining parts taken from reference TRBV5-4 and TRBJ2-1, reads ETGVTQSPTHLIKTRGQQVTLRCSSQSGHNTVSWYQQALGQGPQFIFQYYREEENGRGNFPPRFSGLQFPNYSSELNVNALELDDSALYLCASSWSGARYNEQFFGPGTRLTVL.

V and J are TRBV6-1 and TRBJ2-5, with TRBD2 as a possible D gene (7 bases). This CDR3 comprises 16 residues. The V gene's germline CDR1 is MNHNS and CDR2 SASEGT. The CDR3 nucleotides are TGTGCGACCCAAGAGAGGTGGGGGGGGGCCGGAGAGACCCAGTACTTC. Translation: CATQERWGGAGETQYF.

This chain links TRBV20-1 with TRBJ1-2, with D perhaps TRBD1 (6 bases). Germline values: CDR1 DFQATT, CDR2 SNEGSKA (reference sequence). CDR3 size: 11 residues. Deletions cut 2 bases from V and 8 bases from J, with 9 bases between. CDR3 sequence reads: CSARRGGGYTF. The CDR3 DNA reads TGCAGTGCTAGAAGGGGGGGAGGCTACACCTTC.